This T cell receptor (beta chain) was identified in a study of blood T cell repertoires in COVID-19. Germline V gene data show CDR1 as MRHNA and CDR2 as SNTAGT. There are 16 residues in the CDR3. The V and J ends lost 0 bases and 2 bases respectively, with 11 bases between them. Method: immunoSEQ multiplex PCR; TCRdb's copy keeps in-frame clones and lacks some. The data hold about 35,000 clones, with 80% to 90% observed a single time. This chain joins TRBV6-4 and TRBJ2-1, with unresolved D. Sequencing was performed on peripheral blood. The clonotype originates from a human donor in a cohort sampled during active COVID-19. The CDR3 here is CASSDSAGNPYNEQFF. CDR3 DNA: TGTGCCAGCAGTGACTCTGCAGGTAATCCCTACAATGAGCAGTTCTTC.